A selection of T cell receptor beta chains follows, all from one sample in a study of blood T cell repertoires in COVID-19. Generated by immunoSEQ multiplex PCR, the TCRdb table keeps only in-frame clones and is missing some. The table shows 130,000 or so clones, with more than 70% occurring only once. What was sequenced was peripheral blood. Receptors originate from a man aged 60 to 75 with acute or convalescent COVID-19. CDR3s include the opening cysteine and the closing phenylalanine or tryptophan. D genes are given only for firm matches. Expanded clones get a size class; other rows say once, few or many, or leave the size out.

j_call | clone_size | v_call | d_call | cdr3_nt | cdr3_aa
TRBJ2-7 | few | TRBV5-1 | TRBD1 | TGCGCCAGCAGCTCACAGGGGACCTACGAGCAGTACTTC | CASSSQGTYEQYF
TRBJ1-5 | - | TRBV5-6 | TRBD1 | TGTGCCAGCAGCCGGACAGGGGATCAGCCCCAGCATTTT | CASSRTGDQPQHF
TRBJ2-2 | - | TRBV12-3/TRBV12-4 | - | TGTGCCAGCAGTAGTGCGGTGTCCGGGGAGCTGTTTTTT | CASSSAVSGELFF
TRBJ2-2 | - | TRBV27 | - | TGTGCCAGCAGTTTACCCACGAACACCGGGGAGCTGTTTTTT | CASSLPTNTGELFF
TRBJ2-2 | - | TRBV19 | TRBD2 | TGTGCCAGTAGTGTTTATAGCGGGAGAAACACCGGGGAGCTGTTTTTT | CASSVYSGRNTGELFF
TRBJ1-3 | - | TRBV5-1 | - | TGCGCCAGCAGCTTGCTTGGCACCTCTGGAAACACCATATATTTT | CASSLLGTSGNTIYF
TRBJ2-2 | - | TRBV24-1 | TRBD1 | TGTGCCACCAGTGATCCGACAGGGGGCACCGGGGAGCTGTTTTTT | CATSDPTGGTGELFF
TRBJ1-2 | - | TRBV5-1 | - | TGCGCCAGCAGCTTGTATGGTAACCCAGAGGGCGATGGCTACACCTTC | CASSLYGNPEGDGYTF
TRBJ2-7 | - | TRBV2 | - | TGTGCCAGCAGGGGGCACGAGCAGTACTTC | CASRGHEQYF
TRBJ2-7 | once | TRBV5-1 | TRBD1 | TGCGCCAGCAGCTGGGGACAGGGCATAAGCTACGAGCAGTACTTC | CASSWGQGISYEQYF